This entry describes one T cell receptor (beta chain). From germline, CDR1 is LGHDT and CDR2 YNNKEL (reference sequence). The ends were cut back, 1 base at V and 0 bases at J, with 13 bases in the middle. This CDR3 spans 17 amino acids. This specimen comes from a study of blood T cell repertoires in COVID-19. Study in general: The United States, Italy and Spain provided the acute and convalescent COVID-19 samples. T cells, B-cell-depleted T cells, or PBMCs supplied cDNA or gDNA.

In the authors' workflow: Reference gene primer amplification gave nucleated cell count estimates. Generated by immunoSEQ multiplex PCR, the TCRdb table keeps only in-frame clones and is missing some. V and J calls and clone size are copied from that table; D and trimming were computed from the DNA. Among about 330,000 clones listed, roughly 90% were seen once. The origin of this receptor is a woman aged 50 to 60 with active or convalescent COVID-19. The chain recombines TRBV3-1 (or the pseudogene TRBV3-2) with TRBJ2-4, with D hard to call. The specimen sequenced was peripheral blood. Here the CDR3 reads CASSQGQQPVAKNIQYF. CDR3 DNA: TGTGCCAGCAGCCAAGGGCAACAGCCGGTAGCCAAAAACATTCAGTACTTC.